This passage covers 28 T cell receptor beta chains from one sample sequenced in a study of blood T cell repertoires in COVID-19. Libraries were prepared by immunoSEQ multiplex PCR; TCRdb keeps only in-frame clonotypes and omits some of them. The table lists over 150,000 clones, around 90% of them singletons. The sample consisted of peripheral blood. The receptors stem from a man in his late teens or twenties with COVID-19, enrolled during active disease.

The chain recombines TRBV19 with TRBJ2-2, with TRBD2 matching 7 bases. Germline CDR1 LNHDA, CDR2 SQIVND (reference sequence). The V gene end was trimmed by 4 bases and the J gene end by 3 bases; junction bases not matched to a gene: 5. CDR3 size: 15 residues. Here the CDR3 reads CASSTGREYTGELFF. The CDR3, as DNA: TGTGCCAGTAGTACTGGGCGGGAGTACACCGGGGAGCTGTTTTTT.

The chain couples TRBV28 to TRBJ1-2; 9 bases map to TRBD1. From germline, CDR1 is MDHEN and CDR2 SYDVKM. The length of the CDR3 is 12 residues. The CDR3 DNA sequence: TGTGCTCACCGGGACAGGGTGAAAAGCTACACCTTC. Translating gives CAHRDRVKSYTF.

The rearrangement links TRBV2 to TRBJ2-1; 9 bases agree with TRBD2. This CDR3 is 10 amino acids long. J was trimmed by 15 bases and V by 7 bases; bases with no gene match: 4. Germline CDR1 reads SNHLY; CDR2 reads FYNNEI. The CDR3 nucleotides read TGTGCCAGCATCGGGACTAGCCGGTTCTTC. It encodes CASIGTSRFF.

The V and J genes are TRBV4-3 and TRBJ2-1; 7 bases align to TRBD2. Germline trimming cut 1 base from V and 5 bases from J; bases unmatched to any gene: 8. The CDR3 contains 16 residues. The germline gives CDR1 LGHNA, CDR2 YSLEER. The CDR3 loop is CASSQGLAPLDNEQFF. The DNA for the CDR3 is TGCGCCAGCAGCCAAGGACTAGCCCCACTGGACAATGAGCAGTTCTTC.

V and J are TRBV4-3 and TRBJ2-7; the match to TRBD1 covers 7 bases. With V trimmed by 3 bases and J by 7 bases, 15 bases remained unmatched. In germline, CDR1 is LGHNA, CDR2 YSLEER. The CDR3 consists of 16 residues. CDR3 in amino acids: CASSQSPGGISGEQYF. In nucleotides, the CDR3 is TGCGCCAGCAGCCAGTCCCCAGGGGGAATCTCGGGGGAGCAGTACTTC.

J is TRBJ1-2 and V is TRBV7-8, with a possible D match to TRBD1 (5 bases). In germline, CDR1 is SGHVS, CDR2 FQNEAQ. Deletions cut 3 bases from V and 6 bases from J, with 14 bases between. The CDR3 runs to 14 residues. The chain's CDR3 is CASSFSGHENGYTF. The CDR3 nucleotides read TGTGCCAGCAGCTTTTCTGGACACGAAAATGGCTACACCTTC.

This chain uses TRBV28 with TRBJ2-6; D unresolved. With 2 bases removed from V and 4 bases from J, the gap between germline ends came to 12 bases. The CDR3 has 16 amino acids. CDR1 is MDHEN and CDR2 is SYDVKM in the germline V gene. CDR3 amino acids: CASSLIAQGGANVLTF. CDR3 bases: TGTGCCAGCAGTTTAATAGCCCAAGGCGGGGCCAACGTCCTGACTTTC.

This sequence joins TRBV27 and TRBJ1-6, with a possible D match to TRBD1 (6 bases). CDR1 MNHEY and CDR2 SMNVEV come from the germline V gene (reference sequence). Trimming took off 4 bases at V and 9 bases at J, with 13 bases between the two ends. CDR3 length: 14 residues. CDR3 nucleotide sequence: TGTGCCAGCAGTTGGGGGGGGCAGGGTTCACCCCTCCACTTT. It specifies CASSWGGQGSPLHF.

The chain recombines TRBV27 with TRBJ2-1; 7 bases are a match to TRBD1. Germline V gives CDR1 MNHEY, CDR2 SMNVEV (reference sequence). The CDR3 consists of 12 residues. V dropped 8 bases and J dropped 13; count of bases not matched to a gene: 11. This CDR3 is CASRQGKRDQFF. The CDR3 DNA reads as TGTGCCAGCCGACAGGGTAAAAGAGATCAGTTCTTC.

This clone is a singleton in its sample. V usage is TRBV4-2 and J usage is TRBJ1-5; D is unclear. CDR3 length equals 14 residues. Trimming left V 0 bases short and J 5 bases short, with 8 bases between. The V gene's germline CDR1 is LGHNA and CDR2 YNFKEQ. The CDR3 region has the DNA TGTGCCAGCAGCCAAGATGGGAGAGATCAGCCCCAGCATTTT. This sequence encodes CASSQDGRDQPQHF.

This chain connects TRBV28 to TRBJ2-7, with TRBD1 matching 8 bases. The CDR3 covers 15 residues. Germline CDR1 reads MDHEN; CDR2 reads SYDVKM. With V trimmed by 6 bases and J by 2 bases, 9 bases remained unmatched. The CDR3 nucleotides are TGTGCCAGCAGGTTACAGGGGGTATCCCCCTACGAGCAGTACTTC. Translated, it gives CASRLQGVSPYEQYF.

Remarks on this clone: This same CDR3 is encoded by further DNA sequences in the sample. CDR3 loop: CASSLGQGYNEQFF. Written as DNA, the CDR3 is TGTGCCAGCAGCTTAGGACAGGGATACAATGAGCAGTTCTTC. The V and J genes are TRBV11-2 and TRBJ2-1; 7 bases match TRBD1. The J segment lost 4 bases and the V segment lost 1 base, leaving 1 base of the junction unmatched. CDR1 SGHAT and CDR2 FQNNGV come from the germline V gene. The CDR3 has 14 amino acids.

This chain connects TRBV7-9 to TRBJ2-7, with D possibly being TRBD1 (6 bases). V lost 2 bases and J lost 2, with 10 bases in between. The CDR3 loop spans 14 amino acids. CDR1 SEHNR and CDR2 FQNEAQ come from the germline V gene (reference sequence). The CDR3 loop is CASSLSQGPYEQYF. DNA of the CDR3: TGTGCCAGCAGCTTATCCCAGGGGCCCTACGAGCAGTACTTC.

The rearrangement uses TRBV28 and TRBJ1-5; possibly TRBD1 for D (5 bases). Trimming stripped 5 bases from V and 11 bases from J, with 13 bases between. CDR1 MDHEN and CDR2 SYDVKM come from the germline V gene. This CDR3 region has 12 residues. In DNA, the CDR3 is TGTGCCAGCAGTATCGGCCGGGGGGCCCAGCATTTT. Protein product: CASSIGRGAQHF. The full variable domain, with the rest looked up from reference TRBV28 and TRBJ1-5, is DVKVTQSSRYLVKRTGEKVFLECVQDMDHENMFWYRQDPGLGLRLIYFSYDVKMKEKGDIPEGYSVSREKKERFSLILESASTNQTSMYLCASSIGRGAQHFGDGTRLSIL.

The table lists this clone with a count of one. The chain employs TRBV7-8 and TRBJ2-1, with 11 nucleotides matching TRBD2. The CDR3 is 16 residues long. J gave up 4 bases and V 3 bases, and 5 bases lay outside the gene matches. The germline V gene encodes CDR1 SGHVS and CDR2 FQNEAQ. The CDR3 DNA follows: TGTGCCAGCAGCTTCGTGACTAGCGGGACATACAATGAGCAGTTCTTC. It specifies CASSFVTSGTYNEQFF.

The chain is built from TRBV3-1 (or the pseudogene TRBV3-2) and TRBJ1-4; tentative D call: TRBD1 (6 bases). Germline assignment: CDR1 LGHDT and CDR2 YNNKEL (reference sequence). This CDR3 contains 12 residues. V gave up 6 bases and J gave up 5 bases, with 7 bases separating them. The CDR3 here is CASRDSNEKLFF. The CDR3, as DNA: TGTGCCAGCAGGGACAGCAATGAAAAACTGTTTTTT.

V usage is TRBV4-2 and J usage is TRBJ2-2; 7 bases map to TRBD1. There are 15 residues in the CDR3. Germline V gene data show CDR1 as LGHNA and CDR2 as YNFKEQ. V lost 4 bases to trimming and J lost 1 base; unmatched junction nucleotides: 3. CDR3 sequence (DNA): TGTGCCAGCAGCCTTGGACAGGAGAACACCGGGGAGCTGTTTTTT. Translated: CASSLGQENTGELFF.

The chain combines TRBV19 with TRBJ1-5, with 7 bases fitting TRBD1. The J segment lost 1 base and the V segment lost 5 bases, leaving 5 bases of the junction unmatched. Germline lookup yields CDR1 LNHDA and CDR2 SQIVND (reference sequence). The length of the CDR3 is 15 residues. CDR3 region: CASSLRQGSNQPQHF. Here the CDR3 DNA reads TGTGCCAGTAGTTTGCGACAGGGCAGCAATCAGCCCCAGCATTTT. Complete variable domain (other parts from reference TRBV19 and TRBJ1-5): DGGITQSPKYLFRKEGQNVTLSCEQNLNHDAMYWYRQDPGQGLRLIYYSQIVNDFQKGDIAEGYSVSREKKESFPLTVTSAQKNPTAFYLCASSLRQGSNQPQHFGDGTRLSIL.

V and J are TRBV28 and TRBJ2-3; 9 nucleotides line up with TRBD2. Trimming cost V 5 bases and J 0 bases; bases outside gene matches: 3. The germline gives CDR1 MDHEN, CDR2 SYDVKM. The CDR3 has 15 residues. The CDR3: CASSRTSASTDTQYF. For the CDR3, the DNA is TGTGCCAGCAGTCGGACTAGCGCTAGCACAGATACGCAGTATTTT.

The V gene is TRBV19, the J gene TRBJ2-3; D may be TRBD2 (5 bases). V lost 3 bases and J lost 4, with 8 bases in between. The CDR3 length is 13 residues. The V gene's germline CDR1 is LNHDA and CDR2 SQIVND (reference sequence). CDR3 nucleotide sequence: TGTGCCAGTAGTATTCGGGGAGCAGATACGCAGTATTTT. Its translation is CASSIRGADTQYF.

Concerning this clone itself: Other DNA sequences within the sample encode an identical CDR3. J is TRBJ2-7 and V is TRBV27; D is uncertain. Per the germline V gene, CDR1 is MNHEY and CDR2 is SMNVEV (reference sequence). The CDR3 is made up of 13 amino acids. V shed 6 bases and J shed 1 base, with 10 bases lying between them. The CDR3 DNA reads as TGTGCCAGCAGCCTAGGCCCTTCCTACGAGCAGTACTTC. Protein product: CASSLGPSYEQYF.

The chain couples TRBV30 to TRBJ1-3; D is undetermined. Trimming pared 0 bases from V and 0 bases from J, leaving 9 bases between. Germline values: CDR1 GTSNPN, CDR2 SVGIG (reference sequence). The CDR3 is 15 amino acids. Here the CDR3 reads CAWSVPRSSGNTIYF. CDR3 nucleotide sequence: TGTGCCTGGAGTGTACCGCGGAGCTCTGGAAACACCATATATTTT.

The chain recombines TRBV28 with TRBJ1-5; 8 bases map to TRBD1. The CDR3 has 15 residues. V trimming: 6 bases; J trimming: 5 bases; junction bases outside the gene matches: 9. The V gene's germline CDR1 is MDHEN and CDR2 SYDVKM. CDR3: CASRPGTGQYQPQHF. CDR3 bases: TGTGCCAGCAGGCCCGGGACAGGACAGTATCAGCCCCAGCATTTT.

The chain has TRBV6-5 and TRBJ2-7; D might be TRBD2 (5 bases). V was pared by 4 bases and J by 2 bases, with 12 bases between. Germline V gene data show CDR1 as MNHEY and CDR2 as SVGAGI. The CDR3 spans 14 residues. CDR3 coding DNA: TGTGCCAGCAGTTTCCCGGAGGACCCCTACGAGCAGTACTTC. Amino acids: CASSFPEDPYEQYF.

The V call is TRBV25-1, the J call TRBJ1-1; no clear D. CDR1 is MGHDK and CDR2 is SYGVNS in the germline V gene. V gave up 8 bases and J gave up 6 bases, with 10 bases separating them. The CDR3 is 11 amino acids. CDR3 region: CASAAGSEAFF. For the CDR3, the DNA is TGTGCCAGCGCGGCGGGGTCTGAAGCTTTCTTT.

The chain employs TRBV9 and TRBJ2-1, with TRBD2 as a possible D gene (5 bases). Trimming took off 2 bases at V and 4 bases at J, with 7 bases between the two ends. CDR1 is SGDLS and CDR2 is YYNGEE in the germline V gene. This CDR3 region has 13 residues. The CDR3 nucleotides read TGTGCCAGCAGCGTCTGGGAGTACAATGAGCAGTTCTTC. Translation: CASSVWEYNEQFF. Based on the CDR3 plus reference TRBV9 and TRBJ2-1, the full variable domain is DSGVTQTPKHLITATGQRVTLRCSPRSGDLSVYWYQQSLDQGLQFLIQYYNGEERAKGNILERFSAQQFPDLHSELNLSSLELGDSALYFCASSVWEYNEQFFGPGTRLTVL.

The chain combines TRBV10-1 with TRBJ1-5; possibly TRBD1 for D (6 bases). The CDR3 is made up of 12 amino acids. Looked up from germline, CDR1 is WNHNN and CDR2 is SYGVQD (reference sequence). The germline V and J ends were trimmed by 8 bases and 5 bases, with 10 bases remaining between them. The CDR3 spells CASGEGDQPQHF. In DNA, the CDR3 is TGCGCCAGCGGGGAGGGGGATCAGCCCCAGCATTTT.

This CDR3 reads CASSTGTSGRFPRYNEQFF. The CDR3 DNA reads TGTGCCAGTAGTACCGGAACTAGCGGGAGGTTCCCCCGATACAATGAGCAGTTCTTC. The chain uses TRBV19 and TRBJ2-1; TRBD2 matches at 12 bases. CDR3 size: 19 residues. V lost 4 bases, J lost 4 bases, and 14 bases stayed unmatched. Germline V gene lookup returns CDR1 LNHDA and CDR2 SQIVND (reference sequence).